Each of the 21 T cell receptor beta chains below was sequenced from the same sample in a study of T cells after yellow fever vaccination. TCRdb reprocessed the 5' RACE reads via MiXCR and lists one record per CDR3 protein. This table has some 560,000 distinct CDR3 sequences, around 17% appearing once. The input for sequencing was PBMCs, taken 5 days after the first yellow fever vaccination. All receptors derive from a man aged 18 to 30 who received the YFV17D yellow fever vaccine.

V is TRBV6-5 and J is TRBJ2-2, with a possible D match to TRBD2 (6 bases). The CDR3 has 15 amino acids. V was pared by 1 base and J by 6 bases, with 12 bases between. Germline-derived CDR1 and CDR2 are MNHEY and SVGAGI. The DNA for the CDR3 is TGTGCCAGCAGTTACTTCGGGGGTGACCCCGGGGAGCTGTTTTTT. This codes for CASSYFGGDPGELFF.

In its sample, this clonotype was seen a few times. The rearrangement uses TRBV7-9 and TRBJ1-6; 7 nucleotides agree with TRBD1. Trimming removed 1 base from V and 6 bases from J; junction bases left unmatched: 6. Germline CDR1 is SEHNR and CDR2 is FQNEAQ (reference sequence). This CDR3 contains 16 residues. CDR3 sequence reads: CASSLGAGGSNSPLHF. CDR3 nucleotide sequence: TGTGCCAGCAGCTTAGGTGCAGGGGGTAGTAATTCACCCCTCCACTTT. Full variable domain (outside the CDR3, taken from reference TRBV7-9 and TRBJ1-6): DTGVSQNPRHKITKRGQNVTFRCDPISEHNRLYWYRQTLGQGPEFLTYFQNEAQLEKSRLLSDRFSAERPKGSFSTLEIQRTEQGDSAMYLCASSLGAGGSNSPLHFGNGTRLTVT.

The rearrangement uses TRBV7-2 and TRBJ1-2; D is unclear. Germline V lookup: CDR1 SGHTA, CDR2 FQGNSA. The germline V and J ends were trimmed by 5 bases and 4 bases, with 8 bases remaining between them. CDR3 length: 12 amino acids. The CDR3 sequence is CASSRDFYGYTF. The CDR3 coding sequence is TGTGCCAGCAGCCGAGACTTCTATGGCTACACCTTC.

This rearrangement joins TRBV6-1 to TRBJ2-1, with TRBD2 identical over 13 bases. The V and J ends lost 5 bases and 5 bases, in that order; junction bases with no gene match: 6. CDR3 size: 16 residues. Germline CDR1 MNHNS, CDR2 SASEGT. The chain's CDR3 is CASSRLLAGGNNEQFF. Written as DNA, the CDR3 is TGTGCCAGCAGTCGTCTACTAGCGGGGGGGAACAATGAGCAGTTCTTC.

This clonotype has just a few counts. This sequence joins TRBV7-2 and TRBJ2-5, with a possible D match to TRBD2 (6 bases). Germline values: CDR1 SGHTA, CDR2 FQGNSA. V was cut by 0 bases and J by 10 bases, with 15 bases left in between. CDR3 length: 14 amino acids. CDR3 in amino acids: CASSLARDSIDQYF. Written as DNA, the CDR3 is TGTGCCAGCAGCTTAGCCCGGGACTCCATTGACCAGTACTTC.

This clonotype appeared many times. As DNA, the CDR3 is TGTGCCAGCTTTAGCGGGGGCACAGATACGCAGTATTTT. Amino acids: CASFSGGTDTQYF. The chain uses TRBV18 and TRBJ2-3; 8 bases map to TRBD2. This CDR3 is 13 amino acids long. The J segment lost 1 base and the V segment lost 7 bases, leaving 1 base of the junction unmatched. Germline-derived CDR1 and CDR2 are KGHSH and LQKENI.

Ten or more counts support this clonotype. As DNA, the CDR3 is TGCAGCGTTGAAGCTTGGACTAGCGGGGGGGCAACAGATACGCAGTATTTT. This codes for CSVEAWTSGGATDTQYF. This sequence joins TRBV29-1 and TRBJ2-3; 15 bases are shared with TRBD2. The germline gives CDR1 SQVTM, CDR2 ANQGSEA. V was clipped by 1 base and J by 3 bases; unmatched bases: 5. The length of the CDR3 is 17 residues.

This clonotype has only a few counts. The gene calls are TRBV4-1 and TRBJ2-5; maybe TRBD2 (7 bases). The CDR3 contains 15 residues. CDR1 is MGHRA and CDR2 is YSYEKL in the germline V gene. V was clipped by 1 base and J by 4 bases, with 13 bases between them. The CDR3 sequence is CASSQVAGAIETQYF. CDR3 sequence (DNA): TGCGCCAGCAGCCAAGTCGCGGGGGCCATAGAGACCCAGTACTTC.

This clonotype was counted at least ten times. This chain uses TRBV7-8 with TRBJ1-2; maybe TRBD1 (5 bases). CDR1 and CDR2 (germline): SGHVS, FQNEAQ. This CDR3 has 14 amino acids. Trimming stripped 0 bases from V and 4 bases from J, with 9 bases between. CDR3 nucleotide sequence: TGTGCCAGCAGCTTAGCAGGGGCGGGCTATGGCTACACCTTC. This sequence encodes CASSLAGAGYGYTF.

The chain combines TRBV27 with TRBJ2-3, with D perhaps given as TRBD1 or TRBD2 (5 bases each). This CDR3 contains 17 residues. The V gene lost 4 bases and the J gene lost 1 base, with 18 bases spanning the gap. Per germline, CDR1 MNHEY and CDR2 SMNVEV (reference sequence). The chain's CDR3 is CASSSIRDQRGTDTQYF. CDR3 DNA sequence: TGTGCCAGCAGTTCGATCCGGGACCAGAGGGGCACAGATACGCAGTATTTT.

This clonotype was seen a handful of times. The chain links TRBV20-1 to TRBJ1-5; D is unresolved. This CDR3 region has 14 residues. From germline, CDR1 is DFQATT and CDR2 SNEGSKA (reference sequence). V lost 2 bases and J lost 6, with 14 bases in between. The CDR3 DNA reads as TGCAGTGCTAGAAGCGGATCGGTGGGTCAGCCCCAGCATTTT. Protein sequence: CSARSGSVGQPQHF.

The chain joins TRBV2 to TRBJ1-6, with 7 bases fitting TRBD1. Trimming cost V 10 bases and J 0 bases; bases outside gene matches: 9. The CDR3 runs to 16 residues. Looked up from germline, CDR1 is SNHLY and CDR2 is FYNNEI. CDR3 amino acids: CATTDRASSYNSPLHF. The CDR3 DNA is TGTGCCACGACCGACAGGGCCAGCTCCTATAATTCACCCCTCCACTTT.

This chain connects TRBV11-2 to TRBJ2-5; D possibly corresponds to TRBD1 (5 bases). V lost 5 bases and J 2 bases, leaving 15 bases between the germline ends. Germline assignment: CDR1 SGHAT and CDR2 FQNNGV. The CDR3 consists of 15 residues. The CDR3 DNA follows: TGTGCCAGCAGCACCCCCGAAAAGGGGCAAGAGACCCAGTACTTC. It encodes CASSTPEKGQETQYF.

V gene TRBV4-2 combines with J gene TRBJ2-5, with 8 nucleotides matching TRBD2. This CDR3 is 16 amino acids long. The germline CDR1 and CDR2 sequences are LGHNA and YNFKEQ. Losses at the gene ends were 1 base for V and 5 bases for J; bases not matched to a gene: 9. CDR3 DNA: TGTGCCAGCAGCCAAGGTGGAGCGGGGGCCCAGGAGACCCAGTACTTC. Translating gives CASSQGGAGAQETQYF.

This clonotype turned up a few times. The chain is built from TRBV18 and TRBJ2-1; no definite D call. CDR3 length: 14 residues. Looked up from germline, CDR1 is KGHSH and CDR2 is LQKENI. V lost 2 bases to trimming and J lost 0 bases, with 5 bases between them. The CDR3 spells CASSPDLSYNEQFF. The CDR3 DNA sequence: TGTGCCAGCTCACCAGATCTCTCCTACAATGAGCAGTTCTTC.

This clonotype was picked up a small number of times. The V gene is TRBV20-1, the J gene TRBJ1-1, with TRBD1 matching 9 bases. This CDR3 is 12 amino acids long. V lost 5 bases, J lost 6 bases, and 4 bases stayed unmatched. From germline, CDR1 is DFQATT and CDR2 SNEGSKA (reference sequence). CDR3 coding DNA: TGCAGTGCTCGGGACAGGGTACCTGAAGCTTTCTTT. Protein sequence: CSARDRVPEAFF.

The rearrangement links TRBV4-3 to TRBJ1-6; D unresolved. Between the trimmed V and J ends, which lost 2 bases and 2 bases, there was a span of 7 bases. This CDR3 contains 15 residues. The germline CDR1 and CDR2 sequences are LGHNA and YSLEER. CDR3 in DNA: TGCGCCAGCAGCCAAAGGGCCGCCTATAATTCACCCCTCCACTTT. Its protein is CASSQRAAYNSPLHF.

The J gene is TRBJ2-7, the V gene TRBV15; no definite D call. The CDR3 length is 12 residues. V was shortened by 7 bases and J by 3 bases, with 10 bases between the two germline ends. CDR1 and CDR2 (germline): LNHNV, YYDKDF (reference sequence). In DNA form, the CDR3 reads TGTGCCACCACCCCAGCCCTCTACGAGCAGTACGTC. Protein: CATTPALYEQYV.

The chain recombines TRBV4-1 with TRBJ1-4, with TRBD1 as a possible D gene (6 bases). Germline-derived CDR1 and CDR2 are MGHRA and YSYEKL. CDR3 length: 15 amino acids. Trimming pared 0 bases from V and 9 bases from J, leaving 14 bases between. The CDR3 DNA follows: TGCGCCAGCAGCCAAGAGGCAGGGGTGAGCAAAAAACTGTTTTTT. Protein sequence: CASSQEAGVSKKLFF.

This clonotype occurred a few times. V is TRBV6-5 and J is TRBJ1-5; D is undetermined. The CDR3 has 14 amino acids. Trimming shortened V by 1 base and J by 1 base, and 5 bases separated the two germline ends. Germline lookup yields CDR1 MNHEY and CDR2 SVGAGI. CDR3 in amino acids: CASSYFQSNQPQHF. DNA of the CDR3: TGTGCCAGCAGTTACTTTCAGAGCAATCAGCCCCAGCATTTT.

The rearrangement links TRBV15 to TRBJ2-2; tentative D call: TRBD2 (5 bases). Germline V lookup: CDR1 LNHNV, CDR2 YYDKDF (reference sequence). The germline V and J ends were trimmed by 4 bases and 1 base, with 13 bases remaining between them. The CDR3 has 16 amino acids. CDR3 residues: CATSIRGNLNTGELFF. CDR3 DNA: TGTGCCACCAGCATACGGGGAAACCTGAACACCGGGGAGCTGTTTTTT.